These 28 T cell receptor beta chains originate from one sample sequenced in a study of tumor and adjacent non-tumor tissue in lung cancer. The library came from three nested PCR rounds adapted from ARM-PCR protocols. One entry per CDR3 protein, called by TCRdb with MiXCR from the multiplex PCR reads. The sample shows some 100,000 distinct CDR3 sequences, 50% to 70% of them seen only once. RNA was extracted from bulk tissue without any cell sorting. This non-tumor lung sample came from over 3 cm beyond the tumor edge. Material: distant non-tumor lung tissue. These receptors all stem from a man aged 25-45 years with non-small cell lung cancer.

The table lists this clonotype with many counts. The gene calls are TRBV6-2 or TRBV6-3 and TRBJ2-5, with 9 nucleotides matching TRBD1. The CDR3 is made up of 14 amino acids. The germline V gene encodes CDR1 MNHEY and CDR2 SVGEGT. The ends lost 5 bases at V and 2 bases at J; junction bases unmatched: 3. Written as DNA, the CDR3 is TGTGCCAGCAGTGGGACAGGGCGGCAAGAGACCCAGTACTTC. Translation: CASSGTGRQETQYF.

The chain employs TRBV11-2 and TRBJ2-7, with 8 bases lining up with TRBD2. J was trimmed by 0 bases and V by 5 bases; bases with no gene match: 6. This CDR3 is built from 15 residues. The germline CDR1 and CDR2 sequences are SGHAT and FQNNGV. DNA for the CDR3: TGTGCCAGCAGCCCTACTAGCGGCAACTCCTACGAGCAGTACTTC. As protein: CASSPTSGNSYEQYF.

Turning to this clonotype: A much more abundant neighbour one base away suggests this may be a read error. V and J are TRBV11-2 and TRBJ1-1; D is perhaps TRBD1 (5 bases). The CDR3 consists of 14 residues. Germline V gene sequence: CDR1 SGHAT, CDR2 FQNNGV. V was cut by 6 bases and J by 5 bases, with 16 bases left in between. CDR3 DNA sequence: TGTGCCAGCAGATCAGACAGTGGGCGAACTGAAGCTTTCTTT. The encoded protein is CASRSDSGRTEAFF. Complete variable domain (other parts from reference TRBV11-2 and TRBJ1-1): EAGVAQSPRYKIIEKRQSVAFWCNPISGHATLYWYQQILGQGPKLLIQFQNNGVVDDSQLPKDRFSAERLKGVDSTLKIQPAKLEDSAVYLCASRSDSGRTEAFFGQGTRLTVV.

A note on this clonotype: A junction end diverges from the germline sequence, so it may reflect a read error. The V gene is TRBV20-1, the J gene TRBJ2-1, with D uncertain. The CDR3 loop spans 11 amino acids. The germline CDR1 and CDR2 sequences are DFQATT and SNEGSKA (reference sequence). The chain's CDR3 is CSARGGNERFF. In DNA form, the CDR3 reads TGCAGTGCTAGAGGCGGTAATGAGCGGTTCTTC.

This clonotype was observed a handful of times. Sequence at one end of the junction differs from germline and may be a read error. The rearrangement joins TRBV29-1 to TRBJ1-2; 8 nucleotides align to TRBD1. CDR3 size: 14 residues. Germline V gene lookup returns CDR1 SQVTM and CDR2 ANQGSEA. CDR3 region: CSLEETGANYGYTF. In DNA form, the CDR3 reads TGCAGCCTTGAAGAGACAGGGGCGAACTATGGCTACACCTTC.

Note on this clonotype: At one end the junction does not follow the germline gene, possibly because of a read error. The chain joins TRBV6-1 to TRBJ2-1; D possibly corresponds to TRBD2 (5 bases). This CDR3 comprises 12 residues. Germline V lookup: CDR1 MNHNS, CDR2 SASEGT. CDR3 sequence reads: CASSVYGEEQFF. The CDR3 region has the DNA TGTGCGAGCAGTGTGTACGGGGAAGAGCAGTTCTTC.

The chain is built from TRBV24-1 and TRBJ2-2; 10 bases are a match to TRBD1. With V trimmed by 9 bases and J by 5 bases, 5 bases remained unmatched. The CDR3 sequence is 14 residues long. Germline V CDR1 and CDR2: KGHDR, SFDVKD. The CDR3 sequence: CATSRGQGTGELFF. The CDR3 DNA sequence: TGTGCCACCTCAAGGGGACAGGGGACCGGGGAGCTGTTTTTT.

This clonotype was counted a single time. The chain's CDR3 is CASSRLAGVINEQSF. CDR3 bases: TGTGCCAGCAGCAGACTAGCGGGAGTAATAAATGAGCAGTCCTTC. V gene TRBV21-1 combines with J gene TRBJ2-1; TRBD2, the D gene given by the table, was not confirmed from the DNA. TRBV21-1 is a known pseudogene. The CDR3 contains 15 residues.

This clonotype was seen more than once but under ten times. A read error may explain this, as a much larger clone is one base away. The chain is built from TRBV6-5 and TRBJ1-1, with 7 bases identical to TRBD1. CDR1 MNHEY and CDR2 SVGAGI come from the germline V gene. The CDR3 is made up of 15 amino acids. Trimming cost V 7 bases and J 4 bases; bases outside gene matches: 12. CDR3 region: CASIGTDRMGTEAFF. CDR3 sequence (DNA): TGTGCCAGCATTGGGACAGATCGTATGGGCACTGAAGCTTTCTTT.

The J gene is TRBJ1-1, the V gene TRBV7-2; a possible D gene is TRBD1 (5 bases). Germline V gene lookup returns CDR1 SGHTA and CDR2 FQGNSA. V was shortened by 4 bases and J by 1 base, with 7 bases between the two germline ends. This CDR3 is 13 amino acids long. The CDR3 loop reads CASSSGGNTEAFF. Written as DNA, the CDR3 is TGTGCCAGCAGCTCCGGGGGGAACACTGAAGCTTTCTTT.

With regard to this clonotype: At one end the junction does not follow the germline gene, possibly because of a read error. The chain joins TRBV6-1 to TRBJ2-4, with TRBD2 identical over 11 bases. Germline V gene sequence: CDR1 MNHNS, CDR2 SASEGT. The CDR3 runs 18 residues. CDR3 nucleotide sequence: TGTGCCAGCAGTCCACTAGCGGGGGCCAGGGATGACAAAAACATTCAGCACTTC. It specifies CASSPLAGARDDKNIQHF.

The V gene is TRBV30, the J gene TRBJ1-1; D gene ambiguous. Germline CDR1 and CDR2: GTSNPN and SVGIG (reference sequence). Trimming took 0 bases from V and 4 from J, leaving 9 bases between them. The CDR3 loop spans 13 amino acids. The CDR3 loop is CAWSVSEATEAFF. The CDR3 DNA is TGTGCCTGGAGTGTAAGCGAGGCCACTGAAGCTTTCTTT.

Comment on this clonotype: The junction differs from germline at one of its ends, possibly a read error. V and J are TRBV6-5 and TRBJ2-7, with TRBD1 matching 11 bases. The CDR3 consists of 14 residues. The germline V gene encodes CDR1 MNHEY and CDR2 SVGAGI. CDR3 sequence: CASRAGQGAGEQYF. The CDR3 bases are TGTGCCAGCAGAGCCGGACAGGGGGCAGGTGAGCAATACTTC.

The J gene is TRBJ2-1, the V gene TRBV20-1; 7 bases fit TRBD2. The CDR3 spans 14 residues. Germline V gives CDR1 DFQATT, CDR2 SNEGSKA (reference sequence). This CDR3 is CNTRAAGDYNEQFF. The CDR3 DNA reads as TGCAATACTAGAGCCGCGGGAGACTACAATGAGCAGTTCTTC.

Points on this clonotype: This CDR3 fails to terminate in the conserved phenylalanine or tryptophan, so it likely reflects a read error. No DNA is shown, since the ends of the CDR3 on it are uncertain; the CDR3 is the one TCRdb lists. The V call is TRBV28, the J call TRBJ2-2. The germline CDR1 and CDR2 sequences are MDHEN and SYDVKM. The CDR3 is 15 residues long, ends included. The CDR3: CASISTSTNTGKLFY.

Concerning this clonotype: This may stem from a read error, because a much larger clone lies one nucleotide away. The chain links TRBV5-5 to TRBJ2-3; tentatively, D is TRBD2 (6 bases). CDR3 length: 15 amino acids. V was pared by 2 bases and J by 6 bases, with 16 bases between. Germline values: CDR1 SGHKS, CDR2 YYEKEE (reference sequence). CDR3 residues: CASSFSGTGGDTQYF. The CDR3 DNA reads TGTGCCAGCAGCTTTTCCGGGACTGGTGGTGATACGCAGTATTTT.

Concerning this clonotype itself: A much larger clonotype is one base distant, so this may be a read error. The CDR3 end shows no conserved phenylalanine or tryptophan, and so a read error is likely. This chain joins TRBV6-1 and TRBJ2-7, with a possible D match to TRBD2 (5 bases). The V gene lost 2 bases and the J gene lost 7 bases, with 9 bases spanning the gap. This CDR3 has 12 amino acids. Germline V gene lookup returns CDR1 MNHNS and CDR2 SASEGT. The CDR3 loop reads CASSEPGIEQYL. DNA for the CDR3: TGTGCCAGCAGTGAACCGGGGATTGAGCAGTACCTC.

Concerning this clonotype: At one boundary the junction diverges from the germline segment, which might be a read error. V is TRBV12-3 or TRBV12-4 and J is TRBJ1-6; possible D gene TRBD1, 5 bases. The CDR3 consists of 14 residues. The CDR3 spells CVSSFWGDNSPLRF. The CDR3 DNA reads as TGTGTCAGCAGTTTTTGGGGGGATAATTCACCCCTCCGCTTT.

About this clonotype itself: At one end the junction does not follow the germline gene, possibly because of a read error. This CDR3 reads CSVDVEGAILRGYTF. Here the CDR3 DNA reads TGCAGCGTTGATGTGGAAGGGGCGATCCTGCGAGGCTATACCTTC. The rearrangement uses TRBV29-1 and TRBJ1-2; tentatively, D is TRBD1 (5 bases). The CDR3 has 15 amino acids. Germline values: CDR1 SQVTM, CDR2 ANQGSEA. The full variable domain, its missing parts supplied by reference TRBV29-1 and TRBJ1-2, is SAVISQKPSRDICQRGTSLTIQCQVDSQVTMMFWYRQQPGQSLTLIATANQGSEATYESGFVIDKFPISRPNLTFSTLTVSNMSPEDSSIYLCSVDVEGAILRGYTFGSGTRLTVV.

Note on this clonotype: Mismatch with germline at one junction end may stem from a read error. The genes are TRBV12-3 or TRBV12-4 and TRBJ1-1; 7 bases match TRBD1. This CDR3 region has 14 residues. In DNA, the CDR3 is TGCGCCAGCAGTCTAGGTGGAGGGGGCTCTGAAACTTTCTTT. Translated: CASSLGGGGSETFF.

Turning to this clonotype: Germline is not matched at one junction end, which may reflect a read error. The rearrangement joins TRBV20-1 to TRBJ1-2; no firm D call. This CDR3 has 13 residues. Germline CDR1 DFQATT, CDR2 SNEGSKA (reference sequence). Here the CDR3 DNA reads TGCGGTGCTTTCCAAACCGGGATATATGGCTACACCTTC. This translates into CGAFQTGIYGYTF.

This clonotype has just a few counts. J is TRBJ2-3 and V is TRBV7-9; 8 bases fit TRBD1. The trim removed 1 base at V and 2 bases at J, leaving 2 bases unmatched. CDR3 length: 15 residues. Germline lookup yields CDR1 SEHNR and CDR2 FQNEAQ (reference sequence). CDR3: CASSLGQGATDTQYF. CDR3 nucleotide sequence: TGTGCCAGCAGCTTAGGTCAGGGGGCCACAGATACGCAGTATTTT.

As regards this clonotype: The CDR3 carries no conserved terminal phenylalanine or tryptophan, so it likely arises from a read error. The chain has TRBV11-1 and TRBJ2-1; D remains ambiguous. This CDR3 spans 12 amino acids. CDR1 and CDR2 from the germline V gene are SGHAT and FQDESV (reference sequence). DNA for the CDR3: TGTGCTAGCAGCTTAGAGACCAATGAGCAGTTCTCC. It codes for CASSLETNEQFS.

On this clonotype: Just one base apart from a much larger clone, this may be a read error. The chain combines TRBV11-2 with TRBJ2-7; unclear D gene. CDR3 length equals 14 residues. Trimming stripped 6 bases from V and 2 bases from J, with 14 bases between. From germline, CDR1 is SGHAT and CDR2 FQNNGV. CDR3 nucleotides: TGTGCCAGCAGTTCAACGGACGCTGCCTACGAGCAGTACTTC. The encoded protein is CASSSTDAAYEQYF.

The chain combines TRBV11-2 with TRBJ2-7; TRBD1 or TRBD2 may be the D gene (5 bases each). Germline CDR1 reads SGHAT; CDR2 reads FQNNGV. Trimming removed 5 bases from V and 2 bases from J, with 13 bases in between. The CDR3 length is 14 residues. The CDR3 loop reads CASSPGTYTYEQYF. In DNA, the CDR3 is TGTGCCAGCAGCCCCGGGACCTACACCTACGAGCAGTACTTC.

Concerning this clonotype: No conserved phenylalanine or tryptophan ends this CDR3, so it is likely a read error. The chain has TRBV11-2 and TRBJ2-7, with D uncertain. CDR1 and CDR2 from the germline V gene are SGHAT and FQNNGV. The CDR3 is made up of 12 amino acids. CDR3 region: CASSLVSYEQYL. As DNA, the CDR3 is TGTGCCAGCAGTTTAGTCTCCTACGAGCAGTACCTC.

This clonotype turned up a few times. A single base separates this from a much larger clone, so it may be a read error. The chain employs TRBV20-1 and TRBJ2-1; 7 bases line up with TRBD2. CDR1 and CDR2 (germline): DFQATT, SNEGSKA (reference sequence). V gave up 5 bases and J gave up 5 bases; unmatched junction bases: 6. The CDR3 length is 13 residues. CDR3 DNA: TGCAGTGCTCCCCTAGCGGACCACAATGAGCAGTTCTTC. It encodes CSAPLADHNEQFF.

Turning to this clonotype: The junction does not match germline at one end; this may be a read error. The chain has TRBV11-2 and TRBJ2-1; D is possibly TRBD1 (5 bases). The CDR3 runs to 17 residues. Germline CDR1 is SGHAT and CDR2 is FQNNGV. This chain's CDR3 is CASSPRQGGYSCNEPFF. In nucleotides, the CDR3 is TGTGCCAGCAGCCCTCGGCAGGGCGGATACTCCTGCAATGAGCCGTTCTTC.